This T cell receptor beta chain comes out of a study of T and B cells in COVID-19 patients. About the study: Peripheral blood came from COVID-19 patients with active infection or after recovery. Active-infection patients were older, median roughly 67 years, than recovered patients, median approximately 35 years.

Findings and limits, study-wide: Active COVID-19 showed highly clonal TRB repertoires; recovery showed diversity and richness above healthy donors. Patients with COVID-19 reportedly showed strongly skewed T cell receptor beta variable and joining gene usage.

Multiplex PCR with BIOMED2 TRB-A/B primer pools amplified TRB rearrangements. TCRdb re-analysed the multiplex PCR reads in MiXCR, keeping a single row per CDR3 protein. Of 7,000 to 9,500 distinct CDR3 sequences in the sample, over 20% were seen once. Ten or more counts support this clonotype. Its antigen remains unidentified. The germline V and J ends were trimmed by 2 bases and 2 bases, with 7 bases remaining between them. Germline lookup yields CDR1 MNHNS and CDR2 SASEGT. The CDR3 runs 13 residues. Blood genomic DNA input for TRB amplification was roughly 230-550 ng. The chain has TRBV6-1 and TRBJ2-7, with D unresolved. This clonotype was obtained from a human donor who had recovered from COVID-19. The sample consisted of blood. The CDR3 loop reads CASSESETYEQYF. In nucleotides, the CDR3 is TGTGCCAGCAGTGAATCGGAGACCTACGAGCAGTACTTC.